The clone carrying this TCR beta chain occurred many times. TCR beta VDJ and CDR3 profiling used genomic DNA as template. TCRdb fed the reads into MiXCR, producing one record per CDR3 protein. The data contain over 35,000 distinct CDR3 sequences, approximately 67% of them singletons. The data were obtained in a study of CD8+CD57+ T cells in acquired aplastic anemia. The V gene lost 0 bases and the J gene lost 14 bases, with 10 bases spanning the gap. The CDR3 runs to 11 residues. Germline CDR1 reads MNHEY; CDR2 reads SVGAGI. The chain employs TRBV6-5 and TRBJ1-1, with D possibly being TRBD1 (5 bases). The TCR was taken from a human donor in good health, serving as a control. The sample taken for sequencing was sorted CD4+, CD8+, or CD8+CD57+ T cells (not recorded which) from PBMCs. The chain's CDR3 is CASSYSGERFF. The CDR3 DNA sequence: TGTGCCAGCAGTTACTCAGGGGAGCGGTTCTTT.